This record covers a single TCR beta chain. The antigen remains unidentified. The entry originates in a study of STAT3 mutations in large granular lymphocyte leukemia. Study conclusions and caveats: Every T-LGLL patient had at least one immunodominant TCRbeta clonotype. No sample exists from the first appearance of each clone.

Assay used: immunoSEQ multiplex PCR; TCRdb lists only in-frame clones, some missing. The sample contains around 10,000 clones, 88% of which appear only once. Germline V gives CDR1 SGHRS, CDR2 YFSETQ. Trimming removed 1 base from V and 5 bases from J, with 9 bases in between. The CDR3 runs 13 residues. This chain joins TRBV5-1 and TRBJ2-5, with D uncertain. Sequencing input: peripheral blood mononuclear cells. The clonotype originates from a man in his sixties with T-cell large granular lymphocyte leukemia. Some clones in this sample may be carry-over from other donors' samples. The CDR3 region is CASSLLLAETQYF. The CDR3 DNA is TGCGCCAGCAGCTTGTTGCTTGCCGAGACCCAGTACTTC.